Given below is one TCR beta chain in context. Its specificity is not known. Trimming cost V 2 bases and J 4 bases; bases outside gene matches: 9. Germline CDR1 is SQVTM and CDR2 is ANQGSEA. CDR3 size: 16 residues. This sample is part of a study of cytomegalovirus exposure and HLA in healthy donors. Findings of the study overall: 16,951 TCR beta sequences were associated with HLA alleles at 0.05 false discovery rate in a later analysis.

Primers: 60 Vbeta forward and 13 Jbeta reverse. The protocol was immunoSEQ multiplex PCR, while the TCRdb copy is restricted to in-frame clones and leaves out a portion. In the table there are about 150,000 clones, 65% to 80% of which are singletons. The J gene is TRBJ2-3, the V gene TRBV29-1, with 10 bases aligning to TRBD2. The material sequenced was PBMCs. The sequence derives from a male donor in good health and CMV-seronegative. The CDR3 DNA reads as TGCAGCGTTGAATCCCCAGGGACTAGCGACGCAGATACGCAGTATTTT. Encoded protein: CSVESPGTSDADTQYF.